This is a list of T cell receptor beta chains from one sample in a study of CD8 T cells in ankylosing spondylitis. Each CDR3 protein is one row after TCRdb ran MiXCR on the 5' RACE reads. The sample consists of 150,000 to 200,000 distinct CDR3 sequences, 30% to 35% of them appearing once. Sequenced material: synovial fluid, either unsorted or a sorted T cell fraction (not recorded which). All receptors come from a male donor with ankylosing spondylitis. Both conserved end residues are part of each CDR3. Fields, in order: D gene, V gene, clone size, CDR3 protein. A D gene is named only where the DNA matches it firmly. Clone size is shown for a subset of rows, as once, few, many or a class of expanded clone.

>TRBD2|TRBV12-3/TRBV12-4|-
CASSPRTRRGETQYF
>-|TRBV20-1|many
CSVLRVTEAFF
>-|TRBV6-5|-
CASSYGYLKRHEQFF
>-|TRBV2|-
CASSDIGGGTDTQYF
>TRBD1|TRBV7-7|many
CASSQNGQGGTGELFF
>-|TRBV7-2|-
CASSSDWAPTREQFF
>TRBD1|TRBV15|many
CATSNQPRQGGETQYF
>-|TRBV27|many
CASSPTTDSYEQYF
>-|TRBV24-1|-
CATSDLGYANTGELFF
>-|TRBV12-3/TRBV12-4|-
CASTRTDMNTEAFF
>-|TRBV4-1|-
CASSQVTGSYNEQFF
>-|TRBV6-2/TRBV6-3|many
CASSQKGLQFF
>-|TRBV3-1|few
CASSQDPYSRNEQFF
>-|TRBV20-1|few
CSAPGTPRGTQYF
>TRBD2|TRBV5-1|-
CASSLDLAGVYEQFF
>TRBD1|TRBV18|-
CASSPDRGKDGYTF
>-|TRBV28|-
CASSSDYAGELFF
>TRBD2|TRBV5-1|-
CASSPLAGVAYNEQFF
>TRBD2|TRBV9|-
CASSVAGEGPQETQYF
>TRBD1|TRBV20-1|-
CSARVPDRGRTDTQYF
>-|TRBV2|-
CASSIRMNTEAFF
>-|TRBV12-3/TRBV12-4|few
CASSFRGPNTEAFF
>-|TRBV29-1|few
CSLGVSRDEQFF